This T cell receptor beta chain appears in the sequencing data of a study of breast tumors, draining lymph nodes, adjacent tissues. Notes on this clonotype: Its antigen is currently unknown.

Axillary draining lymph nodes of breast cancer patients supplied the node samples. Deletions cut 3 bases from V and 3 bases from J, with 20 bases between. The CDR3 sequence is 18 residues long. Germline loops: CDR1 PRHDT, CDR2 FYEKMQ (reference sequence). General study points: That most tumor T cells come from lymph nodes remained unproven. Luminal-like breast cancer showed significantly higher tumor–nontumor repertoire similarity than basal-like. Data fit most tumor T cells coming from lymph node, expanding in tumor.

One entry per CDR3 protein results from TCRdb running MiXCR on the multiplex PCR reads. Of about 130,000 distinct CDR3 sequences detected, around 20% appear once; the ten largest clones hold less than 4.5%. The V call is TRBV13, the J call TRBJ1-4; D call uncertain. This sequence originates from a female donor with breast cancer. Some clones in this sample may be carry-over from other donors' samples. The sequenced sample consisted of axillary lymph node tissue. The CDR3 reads CASSFIPINRGPNEKLFF. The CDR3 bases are TGTGCCAGCAGCTTTATCCCTATAAACCGGGGTCCTAATGAAAAACTGTTTTTT.